The present T cell receptor (beta chain) was sequenced within a study of blood T cell repertoires in COVID-19. Overall study context: COVID-19 samples from acute and convalescent phases originated in the United States, Italy and Spain. PBMCs, B-cell-depleted T cells, or T cells provided the cDNA or gDNA that made up the material.

Germline loops: CDR1 MNHEY, CDR2 SMNVEV (reference sequence). The V and J ends lost 8 bases and 1 base, in that order; junction bases with no gene match: 3. The CDR3 length is 14 residues. In the source study's methods: By means of reference gene primer amplification, nucleated cell counts were estimated. Sequencing was performed with immunoSEQ multiplex PCR; in TCRdb, only in-frame clones are kept and a portion is missing. V, J and clone size are those of that table, while D and trimming were read from the DNA. The sample has 70,000 or so clones, more than 75% seen once. This TCR came from a man in his sixties or seventies with active or convalescent COVID-19. The sample taken for sequencing was peripheral blood. The rearrangement uses TRBV27 and TRBJ2-2; 8 bases align to TRBD2. The CDR3 sequence is CASQRELNTGELFF. The CDR3 DNA follows: TGTGCCAGCCAGCGGGAGTTGAACACCGGGGAGCTGTTTTTT.